Listed below are T cell receptor beta chains from one sample, sequenced in a study of identical twins. TCRdb re-analysed the 5' RACE reads in MiXCR, keeping a single row per CDR3 protein. The sample carries fewer than 250,000 distinct CDR3 sequences, roughly 10% recorded once. Sample: memory (CD45RO+) T cells sorted from blood. The receptors here all came from a woman aged 18-35 years in good health. Each CDR3 is given with its conserved first and last residue. The D gene is left open where the match is weak. The size field is filled for only some rows; it gives once, few, many or a size class.

J: TRBJ2-2; size: few; D: -; V: TRBV10-3; DNA: TGTGCCACTAATCAGGGGATCAGCACCGGGGAGCTGTTTTTT; CDR3: CATNQGISTGELFF
J: TRBJ2-6; size: -; D: -; V: TRBV12-3/TRBV12-4; DNA: TGTGCCAGCAGTTGGGGCTCTGGGGCCAACGTCCTGACTTTC; CDR3: CASSWGSGANVLTF
J: TRBJ2-1; size: few; D: -; V: TRBV19; DNA: TGTGCCAGTAGTACCTTCAATGAGCAGTTCTTC; CDR3: CASSTFNEQFF
J: TRBJ2-1; size: -; D: -; V: TRBV12-3/TRBV12-4; DNA: TGTGCCATCAGTTTTTCCAGGGGAGATTCTTTCGTCGGCAATGAGCAGTTCTTC; CDR3: CAISFSRGDSFVGNEQFF
J: TRBJ1-2; size: many; D: TRBD1; V: TRBV20-1; DNA: TGCAGTGCTAGGACCGGGACAGGGGATGACGGCTACACCTTC; CDR3: CSARTGTGDDGYTF
J: TRBJ2-7; size: -; D: TRBD1; V: TRBV7-8; DNA: TGTGCCAGCAGCATCCGACAGGGGCCCTCCTACGAGCAGTACTTC; CDR3: CASSIRQGPSYEQYF
J: TRBJ1-2; size: -; D: TRBD1; V: TRBV20-1; DNA: TGCAGTGCTGCCGGGACAGGGACTCTCAACTATGGCTACACCTTC; CDR3: CSAAGTGTLNYGYTF
J: TRBJ1-1; size: many; D: TRBD1; V: TRBV27; DNA: TGTGCCAGCAGTTCGTACGGACAGGGGGCGCTCACTGAAGCTTTCTTT; CDR3: CASSSYGQGALTEAFF
J: TRBJ1-4; size: many; D: TRBD1; V: TRBV5-1; DNA: TGCGCCAGCAGCTTCCGACAGGGGAGGAAGGAAAAACTGTTTTTT; CDR3: CASSFRQGRKEKLFF
J: TRBJ2-5; size: few; D: -; V: TRBV12-3/TRBV12-4; DNA: TGTGCCAGCAGTTTATCTCGGGGGCTTACCCAGTACTTC; CDR3: CASSLSRGLTQYF
J: TRBJ1-5; size: few; D: -; V: TRBV6-2/TRBV6-3; DNA: TGTGCCAGCACCCTCCGGGACTCCCGAGATCAGCCCCAGCATTTT; CDR3: CASTLRDSRDQPQHF
J: TRBJ2-7; size: -; D: TRBD2; V: TRBV3-1; DNA: TGTGCCAGCAGCCGAAGGACTAGCTCCCACGAGCAGTACTTC; CDR3: CASSRRTSSHEQYF
J: TRBJ2-1; size: many; D: TRBD1; V: TRBV5-1; DNA: TGCGCCAGCAAACTAGAAGGGGGCGAGGAGCAGTTCTTC; CDR3: CASKLEGGEEQFF
J: TRBJ1-1; size: -; D: -; V: TRBV10-3; DNA: TGTGCCAGCAAGACGCAGGGGTACACTGAAGCTTTCTTT; CDR3: CASKTQGYTEAFF
J: TRBJ1-1; size: -; D: -; V: TRBV20-1; DNA: TGCAGTGCTCCTGGCATAGGGGGGATGAACACTGAAGCTTTCTTT; CDR3: CSAPGIGGMNTEAFF
J: TRBJ1-4; size: few; D: TRBD1; V: TRBV20-1; DNA: TGCAGTGCTAGAGATAATTGGACAGGGAGGGGTGAAAAACTGTTTTTT; CDR3: CSARDNWTGRGEKLFF
J: TRBJ1-4; size: -; D: -; V: TRBV12-3/TRBV12-4; DNA: TGTCCCCAGGGTACCCCCCACTTTGGGGATGAAAAACTGTTTTTT; CDR3: CPQGTPHFGDEKLFF
J: TRBJ2-2; size: few; D: TRBD1; V: TRBV9; DNA: TGTGCCAGCAGGGGACAGGGTTCTCCCGGGGAGCTGTTTTTT; CDR3: CASRGQGSPGELFF
J: TRBJ1-1; size: -; D: TRBD1; V: TRBV12-3/TRBV12-4; DNA: TGTGCCAGCAGTCCAGGACAGGGAAGGGGAAAGAACACTGAAGCTTTCTTT; CDR3: CASSPGQGRGKNTEAFF
J: TRBJ2-7; size: -; D: -; V: TRBV7-9; DNA: TGTGCCAGCAGCTTGGGACGGCACTACGAGCAGTACTTC; CDR3: CASSLGRHYEQYF
J: TRBJ2-1; size: few; D: TRBD1; V: TRBV20-1; DNA: TGCAGTGCTAGGAGAACCGGGACAGGGGGTAGGGATGAGCAGTTCTTC; CDR3: CSARRTGTGGRDEQFF
J: TRBJ2-7; size: few; D: TRBD1; V: TRBV11-2; DNA: TGTGCCAGCAGCTTAGAGGGACAGGGTTACTCCGAGCAGTACTTC; CDR3: CASSLEGQGYSEQYF
J: TRBJ2-4; size: -; D: -; V: TRBV12-3/TRBV12-4; DNA: TGTGCCAGCAGTTCCTGGGGGGTGGCCAAAAACATTCAGTACTTC; CDR3: CASSSWGVAKNIQYF
J: TRBJ1-4; size: many; D: -; V: TRBV5-1; DNA: TGCGCCAGCAGCTTCCGAGCAGGGAATGAAAAACTGTTTTTT; CDR3: CASSFRAGNEKLFF
J: TRBJ2-7; size: many; D: -; V: TRBV5-4; DNA: TGTGCCAGCAGCCTACGGGACGGCGAGCAGTACTTC; CDR3: CASSLRDGEQYF
J: TRBJ2-1; size: many; D: TRBD2; V: TRBV30; DNA: TGTGCCTGGATTAAACTTAGGCTAGCGGGAGAGAAGGAGCAGTTCTTC; CDR3: CAWIKLRLAGEKEQFF
J: TRBJ2-5; size: many; D: TRBD2; V: TRBV18; DNA: TGTGCCAGCTCACCTGTAGCGGGAGTCCCCGTTCGAGAGACCCAGTACTTC; CDR3: CASSPVAGVPVRETQYF
J: TRBJ2-3; size: few; D: -; V: TRBV29-1; DNA: TGCAGCGGTTTCTCAGGATCAGATACGCAGTATTTT; CDR3: CSGFSGSDTQYF
J: TRBJ1-1; size: -; D: -; V: TRBV7-2; DNA: TGTGCCAGCAGCTTGGCCCTTGGGGTGAACACTGAAGCTTTCTTT; CDR3: CASSLALGVNTEAFF
J: TRBJ1-6; size: -; D: -; V: TRBV2; DNA: TGTGCCAGCAGTGAAGCGCGGGGGGCTTTGTCACCCCTCCACTTT; CDR3: CASSEARGALSPLHF
J: TRBJ2-7; size: many; D: -; V: TRBV7-8; DNA: TGTGCCAGCAGCTCCGGGACACACTCCTACGAGCAGTACTTC; CDR3: CASSSGTHSYEQYF
J: TRBJ2-3; size: -; D: TRBD1; V: TRBV5-1; DNA: TGCGCCAGCAGCGCGGACAGGACCGCGTTCACAGATACGCAGTATTTT; CDR3: CASSADRTAFTDTQYF
J: TRBJ2-2; size: few; D: -; V: TRBV9; DNA: TGTGCCAGCAGCGCAACAATTGCAGGGTATCGGGACACCGGGGAGCTGTTTTTT; CDR3: CASSATIAGYRDTGELFF
J: TRBJ1-4; size: few; D: -; V: TRBV29-1; DNA: TGCAGCGTTCTGGCAGGCAACGAAAAACTGTTTTTT; CDR3: CSVLAGNEKLFF
J: TRBJ2-2; size: -; D: -; V: TRBV2; DNA: TGTGCCAGTGAAGATGGGAAAAGAGGGACCGGGGAGCTGTTTTTT; CDR3: CASEDGKRGTGELFF
J: TRBJ2-2; size: few; D: -; V: TRBV6-2/TRBV6-3; DNA: TGTGCCAGCTCTGTAGTCAGGACCTCCACCGGGGAGCTGTTTTTT; CDR3: CASSVVRTSTGELFF
J: TRBJ2-1; size: many; D: -; V: TRBV5-1; DNA: TGCGCCAGCAGCTTGGAACCCCTGGGAAGCTCCTACAATGAGCAGTTCTTC; CDR3: CASSLEPLGSSYNEQFF
J: TRBJ2-7; size: -; D: TRBD1; V: TRBV16; DNA: TGTGCCAGCAGCCCCGACAGGGTAGGCGAGCAGTACTTC; CDR3: CASSPDRVGEQYF
J: TRBJ1-2; size: -; D: TRBD1; V: TRBV5-6; DNA: TGTGCCAGCCAAATCCGGGGACAGGGTGTTTCTAGCTACACCTTC; CDR3: CASQIRGQGVSSYTF